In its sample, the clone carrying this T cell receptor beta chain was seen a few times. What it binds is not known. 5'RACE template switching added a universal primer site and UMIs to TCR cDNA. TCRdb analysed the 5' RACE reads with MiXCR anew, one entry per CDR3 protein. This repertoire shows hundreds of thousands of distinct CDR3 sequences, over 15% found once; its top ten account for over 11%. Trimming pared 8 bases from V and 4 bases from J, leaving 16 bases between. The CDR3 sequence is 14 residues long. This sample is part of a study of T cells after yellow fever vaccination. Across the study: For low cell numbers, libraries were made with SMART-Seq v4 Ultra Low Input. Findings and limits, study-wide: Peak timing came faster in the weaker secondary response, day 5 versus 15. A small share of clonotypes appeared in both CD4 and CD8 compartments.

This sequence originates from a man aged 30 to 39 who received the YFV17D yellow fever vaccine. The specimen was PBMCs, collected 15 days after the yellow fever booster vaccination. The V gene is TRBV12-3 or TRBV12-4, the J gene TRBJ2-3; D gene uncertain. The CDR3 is CASLYESLPDTQYF. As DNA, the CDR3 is TGTGCCAGCCTATACGAGTCCTTGCCAGATACGCAGTATTTT.